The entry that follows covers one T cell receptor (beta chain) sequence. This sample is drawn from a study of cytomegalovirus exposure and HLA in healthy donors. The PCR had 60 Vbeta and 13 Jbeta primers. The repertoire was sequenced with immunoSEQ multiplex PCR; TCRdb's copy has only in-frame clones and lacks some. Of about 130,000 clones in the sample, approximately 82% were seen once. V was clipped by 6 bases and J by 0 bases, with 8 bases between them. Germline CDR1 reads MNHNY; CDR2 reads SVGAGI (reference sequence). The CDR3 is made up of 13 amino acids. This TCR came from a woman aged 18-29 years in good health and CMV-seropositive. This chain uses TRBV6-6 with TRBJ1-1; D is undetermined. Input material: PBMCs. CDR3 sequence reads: CASSTTMNTEAFF. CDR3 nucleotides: TGTGCCAGCAGCACAACTATGAACACTGAAGCTTTCTTT.